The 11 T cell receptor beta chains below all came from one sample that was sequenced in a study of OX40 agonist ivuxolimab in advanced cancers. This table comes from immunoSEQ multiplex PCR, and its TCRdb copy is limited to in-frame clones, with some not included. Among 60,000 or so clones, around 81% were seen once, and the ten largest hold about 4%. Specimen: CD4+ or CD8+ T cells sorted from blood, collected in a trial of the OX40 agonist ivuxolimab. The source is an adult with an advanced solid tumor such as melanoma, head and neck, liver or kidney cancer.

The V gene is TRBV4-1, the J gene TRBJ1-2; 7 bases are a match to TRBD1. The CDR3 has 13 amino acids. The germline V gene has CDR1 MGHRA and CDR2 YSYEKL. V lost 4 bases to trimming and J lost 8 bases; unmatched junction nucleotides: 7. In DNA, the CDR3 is TGCGCCAGCAGCCCCCGCAGGGGGAGCGGCTACACCTTC. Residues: CASSPRRGSGYTF.

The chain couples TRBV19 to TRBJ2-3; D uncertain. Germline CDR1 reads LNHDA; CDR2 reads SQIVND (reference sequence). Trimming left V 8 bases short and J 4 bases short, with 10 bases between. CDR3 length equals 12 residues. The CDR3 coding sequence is TGTGCCAGTTCAGAGGTTGCAGATACGCAGTATTTT. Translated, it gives CASSEVADTQYF.

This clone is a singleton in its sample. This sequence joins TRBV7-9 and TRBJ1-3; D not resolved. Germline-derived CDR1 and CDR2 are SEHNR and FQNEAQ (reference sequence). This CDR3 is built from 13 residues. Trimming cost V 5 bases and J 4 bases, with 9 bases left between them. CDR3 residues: CASSPGYGNTIYF. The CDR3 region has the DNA TGTGCCAGCAGCCCCGGATACGGAAACACCATATATTTT.

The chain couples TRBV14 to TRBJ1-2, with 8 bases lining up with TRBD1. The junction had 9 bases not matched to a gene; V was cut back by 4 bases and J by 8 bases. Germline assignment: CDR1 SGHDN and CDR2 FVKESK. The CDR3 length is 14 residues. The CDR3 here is CASSPIGTGQGYTF. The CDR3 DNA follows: TGTGCCAGCAGCCCTATCGGGACAGGACAAGGCTACACCTTC.

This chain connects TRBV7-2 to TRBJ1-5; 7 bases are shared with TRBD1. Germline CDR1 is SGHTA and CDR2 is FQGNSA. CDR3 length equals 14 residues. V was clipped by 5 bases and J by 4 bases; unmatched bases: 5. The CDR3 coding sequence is TGTGCCAGCAGCCTAGGGACAGCTAATCAGCCCCAGCATTTT. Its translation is CASSLGTANQPQHF.

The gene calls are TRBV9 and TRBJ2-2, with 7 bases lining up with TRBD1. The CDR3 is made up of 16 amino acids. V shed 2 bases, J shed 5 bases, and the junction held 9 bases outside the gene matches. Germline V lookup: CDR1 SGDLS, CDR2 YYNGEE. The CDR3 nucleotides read TGTGCCAGCAGCGTTTCCGGGACAGCCTCTACCGGGGAGCTGTTTTTT. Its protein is CASSVSGTASTGELFF.

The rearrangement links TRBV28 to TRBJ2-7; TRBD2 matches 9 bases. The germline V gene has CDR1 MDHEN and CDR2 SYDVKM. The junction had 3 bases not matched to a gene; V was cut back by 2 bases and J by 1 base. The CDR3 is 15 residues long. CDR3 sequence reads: CASSLAGGLSYEQYF. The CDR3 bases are TGTGCCAGCAGTTTAGCGGGAGGGCTATCCTACGAGCAGTACTTC.

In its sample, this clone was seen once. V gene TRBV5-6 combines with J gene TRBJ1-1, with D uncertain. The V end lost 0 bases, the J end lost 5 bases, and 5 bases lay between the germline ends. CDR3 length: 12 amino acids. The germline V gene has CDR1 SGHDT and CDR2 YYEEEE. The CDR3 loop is CASSLARTEAFF. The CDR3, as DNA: TGTGCCAGCAGCTTGGCCAGGACTGAAGCTTTCTTT.

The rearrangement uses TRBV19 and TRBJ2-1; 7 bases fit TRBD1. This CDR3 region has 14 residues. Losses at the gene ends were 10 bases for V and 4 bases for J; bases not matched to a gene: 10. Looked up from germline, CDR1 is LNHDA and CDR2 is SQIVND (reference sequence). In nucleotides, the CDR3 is TGTGCCAACGACCTCGGGACAGATTACAATGAGCAGTTCTTC. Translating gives CANDLGTDYNEQFF.

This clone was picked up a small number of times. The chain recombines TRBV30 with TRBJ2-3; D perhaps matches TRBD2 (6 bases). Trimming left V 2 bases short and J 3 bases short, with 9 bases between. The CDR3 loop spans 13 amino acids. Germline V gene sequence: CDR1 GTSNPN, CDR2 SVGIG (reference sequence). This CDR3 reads CAWSTGATDTQYF. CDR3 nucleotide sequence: TGTGCCTGGAGTACGGGAGCAACAGATACGCAGTATTTT.

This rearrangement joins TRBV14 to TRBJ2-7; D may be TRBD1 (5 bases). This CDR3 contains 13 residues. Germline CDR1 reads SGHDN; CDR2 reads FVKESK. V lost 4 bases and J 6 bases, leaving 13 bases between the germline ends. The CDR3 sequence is CASSLVSGAEQYF. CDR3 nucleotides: TGTGCCAGCAGCCTGGTATCTGGGGCCGAGCAGTACTTC.